A selection of T cell receptor beta chains follows, all from one sample in a study of T-cell reconstitution after alpha-beta-depleted transplantation in children. Using its own MiXCR run on the PCR reads, TCRdb lists one record per CDR3 protein. The sample carries 200,000 or so distinct CDR3 sequences, approximately 6.8% recorded once. Sequenced here: PBMCs, sampled before TCRalphabeta/CD19-depleted stem cell transplant. All receptors come from a girl less than two years old with combined immunodeficiency, due to receive a stem cell transplant. CDR3s include the opening cysteine and the closing phenylalanine or tryptophan. Each record gives: V gene, CDR3 protein.

>TRBV5-5
CASSSGQINEKLFF
>TRBV20-1
CSANRTTYQETQYF
>TRBV9
CASSVRGGLADYTDTQYF
>TRBV12-3/TRBV12-4
CASSFPDRPIIEQFF
>TRBV29-1
CSVEDLYLAGGPNEQFF
>TRBV6-2/TRBV6-3
CASSYPPLWTGIYEQYF
>TRBV23-1
CASSHQQGPGSCFF
>TRBV20-1
CSASTPRQAVSLAFF
>TRBV2
CASSPEIAGSYEQYF
>TRBV6-6
CASSYSGTIELFF
>TRBV6-1
CASSPGRLFYEQYF
>TRBV20-1
CSATGAPNTEAFF
>TRBV29-1
CSVVGGTSGNQETQYF
>TRBV7-3
CASSSTGLYGYTF
>TRBV20-1
CSALTGKGYNEQFF
>TRBV2
CASSVSRLSGTNEQFF
>TRBV7-3
CATGGSGANVLTF
>TRBV20-1
CSAYDRGLSTDTEAFF
>TRBV4-3
CASSQDEQGGNEQFF
>TRBV28
CASAGGGLVLQPQHF
>TRBV28
CASSPRGWRGEAFF
>TRBV19
CASMAGTGTFF
>TRBV28
CASSLGVWGGNQPQHF
>TRBV29-1
CSVEGDRGAYEQYF
>TRBV28
CASRDRVPDTQYF
>TRBV7-3
CASSLARLAGRNEQFF
>TRBV29-1
CSGWTALLAGGPSEQFF
>TRBV27
CASSFRKDAEAFF
>TRBV20-1
CSAKWREGPDTQYF
>TRBV29-1
CSVDFPAFGNTEAFF
>TRBV7-2
CASSLGPGAGEKLFF
>TRBV24-1
CATSDLSTASTDTQYF
>TRBV12-3/TRBV12-4
CASSMTGVGYTF
>TRBV11-2
CASSSSGTGELFF
>TRBV7-2
CASSPWGAAGYEQYF
>TRBV7-6
CASSRTNEKLFF
>TRBV29-1
CSATDNTEAFF